The entry that follows covers one T cell receptor (beta chain) sequence. Original data processing: Amplification of reference gene primers was used by the study to estimate nucleated cell counts. Method: immunoSEQ multiplex PCR; TCRdb's copy keeps in-frame clones and lacks some. V, J and clone size are taken as reported in that table, and D and trimming were inferred from the DNA itself. In the table there are about 75,000 clones, about nine tenths of which are singletons. Germline loops: CDR1 MNHNY, CDR2 SVGAGI (reference sequence). The CDR3 contains 14 residues. V trimming: 2 bases; J trimming: 3 bases; junction bases outside the gene matches: 0. The record originates from a study of blood T cell repertoires in COVID-19.

This chain connects TRBV6-6 to TRBJ1-3; 8 nucleotides agree with TRBD1. The sequence was collected from a human donor in a cohort sampled during active COVID-19. Sample: peripheral blood. Here the CDR3 reads CASSYGQGGNTIYF. The CDR3 DNA reads as TGTGCCAGCAGTTACGGACAGGGTGGAAACACCATATATTTT.